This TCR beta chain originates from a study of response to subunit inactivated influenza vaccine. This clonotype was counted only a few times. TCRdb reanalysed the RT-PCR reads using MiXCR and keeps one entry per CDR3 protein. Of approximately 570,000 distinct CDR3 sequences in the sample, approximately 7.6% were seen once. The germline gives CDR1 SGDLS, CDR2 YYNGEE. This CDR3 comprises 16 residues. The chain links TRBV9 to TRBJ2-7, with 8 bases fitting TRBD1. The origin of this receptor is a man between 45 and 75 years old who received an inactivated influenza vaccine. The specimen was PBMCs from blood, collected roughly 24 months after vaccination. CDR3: CADWERQGSAIYEQYF. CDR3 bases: TGTGCAGATTGGGAGAGACAGGGGTCGGCCATCTACGAGCAGTACTTC.